These 19 T cell receptor beta chains were all obtained from the same sample, sequenced in a study of identical twins. MiXCR, run by TCRdb on the 5' RACE reads, gives a single entry per CDR3 protein. The top ten clones hold around 3.1% of a sample with some 590,000 distinct CDR3 sequences, 9.5% to 10% of them seen once. These records were also assigned to another study, of yellow fever vaccine responses in identical twins.

Sequencing input: PBMCs. Source of these receptors: a woman aged 18-35 years in good health.

The gene calls are TRBV28 and TRBJ1-2, with TRBD1 matching 8 bases. V shed 5 bases, J shed 6 bases, and the junction held 14 bases outside the gene matches. The CDR3 is made up of 16 amino acids. From germline, CDR1 is MDHEN and CDR2 SYDVKM. CDR3 sequence reads: CASSPHYLRGLDGYTF. In nucleotides, the CDR3 is TGTGCCAGCAGTCCACATTACCTCAGGGGGCTAGATGGCTACACCTTC.

The table lists this clonotype with many counts. The chain recombines TRBV27 with TRBJ2-3; D gene unclear. This CDR3 is built from 11 residues. V was cut by 5 bases and J by 6 bases, with 6 bases left in between. Germline V lookup: CDR1 MNHEY, CDR2 SMNVEV (reference sequence). DNA of the CDR3: TGTGCCAGCAGTATAGGTGATACGCAGTATTTT. Protein: CASSIGDTQYF.

CDR3 sequence (DNA): TGTGCCAGCAGCTTAGGGGCCAGCTACACAGATACGCAGTATTTT. Its translation is CASSLGASYTDTQYF. The chain employs TRBV7-8 and TRBJ2-3; D gene ambiguous. The CDR3 totals 15 residues. CDR1 SGHVS and CDR2 FQNEAQ come from the germline V gene. The germline V and J ends were trimmed by 1 base and 2 bases, with 10 bases remaining between them.

This clonotype came up a few times. The junction departs from the called germline gene at one end, perhaps through a read error. The rearrangement joins TRBV5-1 to TRBJ2-7; 9 nucleotides match TRBD1. Per the germline V gene, CDR1 is SGHRS and CDR2 is YFSETQ. CDR3 length equals 14 residues. The CDR3 protein is CASTLTGGTYEQYF. The CDR3 bases are TGCGCCAGCACCTTGACAGGGGGGACCTACGAGCAGTACTTC. The entire variable domain, with the rest obtained from reference TRBV5-1 and TRBJ2-7, is as follows: KAGVTQTPRYLIKTRGQQVTLSCSPISGHRSVSWYQQTPGQGLQFLFEYFSETQRNKGNFPGRFSGRQFSNSRSEMNVSTLELGDSALYLCASTLTGGTYEQYFGPGTRLTVT.

The table lists this clonotype with a few counts. CDR3 region: CASSPLGLAGTQKETQYF. CDR3 DNA: TGTGCCAGCAGCCCCTTGGGACTAGCGGGGACACAAAAAGAGACCCAGTACTTC. The V gene is TRBV9, the J gene TRBJ2-5; 13 nucleotides align to TRBD2. The V and J ends lost 4 bases and 3 bases, in that order; junction bases with no gene match: 12. The germline CDR1 and CDR2 sequences are SGDLS and YYNGEE. The CDR3 contains 18 residues.

With respect to this clonotype: A read error may be the cause here, since a much bigger clone is one base away. This chain links TRBV5-5 with TRBJ2-7, with unresolved D. Germline-derived CDR1 and CDR2 are SGHKS and YYEKEE (reference sequence). The CDR3 extends over 13 amino acids. Trimming removed 2 bases from V and 0 bases from J, with 6 bases in between. CDR3 amino acids: CASSFLSSYEQYF. The CDR3 DNA reads as TGTGCCAGCAGCTTCCTGTCCTCCTACGAGCAGTACTTC.

The rearrangement joins TRBV11-2 to TRBJ2-7; TRBD1 aligns across 9 bases. The CDR3 totals 15 residues. Germline CDR1 SGHAT, CDR2 FQNNGV. With 2 bases clipped from V and 6 bases from J, the junction kept 8 bases outside the gene matches. The CDR3 nucleotides are TGTGCCAGCAGCTTACCCCGGGACAGGGTGGTCGAGCAGTACTTC. Its protein product is CASSLPRDRVVEQYF.

This clonotype was found a few times. This chain connects TRBV12-3 or TRBV12-4 to TRBJ2-7; TRBD1 matches 7 bases. The junction had 12 bases not matched to a gene; V was cut back by 6 bases and J by 4 bases. The CDR3 sequence is 15 residues long. In nucleotides, the CDR3 is TGTGCCAGCAGCAACAGGGGTAATCGGGCATACGAGCAGTACTTC. This gives the protein CASSNRGNRAYEQYF.

In this sample, this clonotype turned up a few times. The chain joins TRBV20-1 to TRBJ2-4, with a weak D call TRBD1 (6 bases). Between the trimmed V and J ends, which lost 1 base and 3 bases, there was a span of 10 bases. Germline loops: CDR1 DFQATT, CDR2 SNEGSKA (reference sequence). This CDR3 spans 14 amino acids. The CDR3 DNA follows: TGCAGTGCTAGAGTCCAACAGGGCAAAAACATTCAGTACTTC. It translates to CSARVQQGKNIQYF.

This clonotype came up a few times. J is TRBJ2-3 and V is TRBV4-2; D might be TRBD2 (6 bases). Trimming shortened V by 7 bases and J by 4 bases, and 21 bases separated the two germline ends. The germline CDR1 and CDR2 sequences are LGHNA and YNFKEQ. The CDR3 has 16 residues. The CDR3, as DNA: TGTGCCAGCACCCCACGGCGGGATCGGAGCGCAGATACGCAGTATTTT. This translates into CASTPRRDRSADTQYF.

This clonotype occurred many times. V gene TRBV6-1 combines with J gene TRBJ2-7; the D gene is possibly TRBD1 (6 bases). From germline, CDR1 is MNHNS and CDR2 SASEGT. The CDR3 has 17 residues. Trimming took 8 bases from V and 3 from J, leaving 26 bases between them. DNA of the CDR3: TGTGCCAGCCAGATAACCTCCAGGGGCCCTCCTTACTACGAGCAGTACTTC. Its translation is CASQITSRGPPYYEQYF.

A remark on this clonotype: At one end, the junction sequence differs from germline, possibly due to a read error. The chain uses TRBV7-3 and TRBJ2-1, with 8 bases lining up with TRBD2. Germline assignment: CDR1 SGHTA and CDR2 FQGTGA. The CDR3 loop spans 13 amino acids. The CDR3 reads CASRLSGGCEQFF. As DNA, the CDR3 is TGTGCCAGCAGATTAAGCGGGGGCTGTGAGCAGTTCTTC. Full variable domain (remainder filled in from reference TRBV7-3 and TRBJ2-1): GAGVSQTPSNKVTEKGKYVELRCDPISGHTALYWYRQSLGQGPEFLIYFQGTGAADDSGLPNDRFFAVRPEGSVSTLKIQRTERGDSAVYLCASRLSGGCEQFFGPGTRLTVL.

This clonotype was seen a handful of times. CDR3 coding DNA: TGTGCCAGCAGTTCGGCTTCGGCGGGTAGCTCCTACAATGAGCAGTTCTTC. Its protein product is CASSSASAGSSYNEQFF. The V gene is TRBV27, the J gene TRBJ2-1, with D possibly matching TRBD2 (5 bases). The CDR3 has 17 amino acids. The V end was cut by 4 bases, the J end by 0 bases, with 16 bases between. In germline, CDR1 is MNHEY, CDR2 SMNVEV (reference sequence).

This clonotype was recorded at least ten times. The J gene is TRBJ2-7, the V gene TRBV20-1; D tentatively fits TRBD1 or TRBD2 (5 bases each). V was shortened by 0 bases and J by 5 bases, with 23 bases between the two germline ends. The CDR3 sequence is 17 residues long. Germline CDR1 DFQATT, CDR2 SNEGSKA (reference sequence). The CDR3: CSARDLKGSSIRDEQYF. The CDR3 nucleotides read TGCAGTGCTAGAGATTTGAAGGGGAGCTCGATTCGGGACGAGCAGTACTTC.

A few counts support this clonotype. V and J are TRBV27 and TRBJ2-7; TRBD1 agrees at 7 bases. Germline CDR1 is MNHEY and CDR2 is SMNVEV (reference sequence). The CDR3 is 15 residues long. The trim removed 4 bases at V and 4 bases at J, leaving 10 bases unmatched. This CDR3 is CASSWDRGSGYEQYF. In nucleotides, the CDR3 is TGTGCCAGCAGTTGGGACAGAGGGTCCGGGTACGAGCAGTACTTC.

This clonotype appeared a few times. V gene TRBV4-2 combines with J gene TRBJ2-3, with a tentative D call TRBD1 (5 bases). The CDR3 totals 18 residues. Germline V gives CDR1 LGHNA, CDR2 YNFKEQ. The V end was cut by 4 bases, the J end by 0 bases, with 20 bases between. CDR3: CASSRGPTRARSTDTQYF. The CDR3 nucleotides are TGTGCCAGCAGCCGAGGACCTACCAGGGCCAGAAGCACAGATACGCAGTATTTT.

This clonotype was seen a few times. The V and J genes are TRBV5-1 and TRBJ2-4, with 9 bases aligning to TRBD1. The germline gives CDR1 SGHRS, CDR2 YFSETQ. The CDR3 is made up of 15 amino acids. The trim removed 3 bases at V and 6 bases at J, leaving 7 bases unmatched. CDR3 loop: CASSWGQGNVNIQYF. The CDR3 DNA reads as TGCGCCAGCAGCTGGGGACAGGGTAATGTAAACATTCAGTACTTC.

This clonotype was recorded a few times. This sequence joins TRBV29-1 and TRBJ2-7; 12 nucleotides agree with TRBD1. J lost 6 bases, V lost 7 bases, and 4 bases had no gene match. The V gene's germline CDR1 is SQVTM and CDR2 ANQGSEA. This CDR3 is 12 amino acids long. The DNA of the CDR3 is TGCAGCGCTGGGACAGGGGGCGGCGAGCAGTACTTC. This codes for CSAGTGGGEQYF.

This clonotype came up many times. This chain joins TRBV7-8 and TRBJ2-1; TRBD1 aligns across 7 bases. The CDR3 runs to 15 residues. Trimming cost V 5 bases and J 0 bases; bases outside gene matches: 4. Germline values: CDR1 SGHVS, CDR2 FQNEAQ. The CDR3 nucleotides read TGTGCCAGCAGCCCCGGGACAGCCTCCTACAATGAGCAGTTCTTC. It codes for CASSPGTASYNEQFF. Full variable domain (outside the CDR3, taken from reference TRBV7-8 and TRBJ2-1): GAGVSQSPRYKVAKRGQDVALRCDPISGHVSLFWYQQALGQGPEFLTYFQNEAQLDKSGLPSDRFFAERPEGSVSTLKIQRTQQEDSAVYLCASSPGTASYNEQFFGPGTRLTVL.